Detailed here is one TCR beta chain. Its specificity is not known. 5'RACE primed at constant segments yielded TCR alpha and TCR beta cDNA libraries bearing sample barcodes and UMIs. TCRdb analysed the 5' RACE reads with MiXCR anew, one entry per CDR3 protein. The repertoire includes fewer than 500,000 distinct CDR3 sequences, around a quarter of them detected once, and around 13% sits in the top ten. In germline, CDR1 is LNHNV, CDR2 YYDKDF (reference sequence). The junction had 5 bases not matched to a gene; V was cut back by 1 base and J by 1 base. This CDR3 comprises 16 residues. This entry is derived from a study of T-cell memory formation after mild COVID-19. Broader study findings: What remained unconfirmed was the SARS-CoV-2 specificity of second-wave clones peaking on day 37.

V is TRBV15 and J is TRBJ2-5; 8 bases map to TRBD2. This receptor was identified in an adult woman who had mild COVID-19 (a few samples of this study predate the infection). Cell type and time point are not known. Sequences were obtained from PBMCs or a T cell subset sorted from them (not recorded which). This CDR3 is CATSRVGGGLQETQYF. The CDR3 coding sequence is TGTGCCACCAGCAGAGTCGGCGGGGGGCTCCAAGAGACCCAGTACTTC.